The clone carrying this TCR beta chain was found a few times. Its specificity is not known. These data originate in a study of neurological immune-mediated disorders. This CDR3 region has 15 residues. CDR1 is MNHEY, CDR2 SVGAGI, per germline. Trimming left V 10 bases short and J 11 bases short, with 24 bases between. The time point here: longitudinal time-point 3. Synthesis of cDNA was accomplished via 5'RACE employing 10-nucleotide random UMIs. TCRdb redid the calling of the 5' RACE reads with MiXCR, one entry per CDR3 protein. Here the sample spans roughly 100,000 distinct CDR3 sequences, 9.5% to 14% being singletons. Study-wide results and limits: No expanded-clone CDR3 amino acid sequence recurred across subjects, suggesting private TCR-beta repertoires.

This sequence joins TRBV6-5 and TRBJ1-6; possibly TRBD1 for D (6 bases). The receptor was derived from a female donor with HTLV-1-associated myelopathy (HAM/TSP). The sample comprised PBMCs. As DNA, the CDR3 is TGTGCCAACACCCGGCGCGGGGGCGCGAGGGCACCCCTCCACTTT. It encodes CANTRRGGARAPLHF.